This TCR beta chain was captured by sequencing in a study of T cells in pancreatic ductal adenocarcinoma. The data were produced by immunoSEQ multiplex PCR, yet TCRdb's version contains in-frame clones alone and is incomplete. Of a few thousand clones in the sample, less than 75% were seen once. The selected patients with pancreatic ductal adenocarcinoma had surgery but no neoadjuvant therapy. The CDR3 extends over 14 amino acids. V dropped 9 bases and J dropped 4 bases, with 13 bases sitting between them. Germline V gene lookup returns CDR1 LNHDA and CDR2 SQIVND (reference sequence). In its sample, this clone was seen once.

The clonotype was recovered from a human donor with pancreatic ductal adenocarcinoma. Sequenced sample: pancreatic tumor tissue. This chain links TRBV19 with TRBJ2-6, with D tentatively TRBD1 (5 bases). The CDR3 region is CASKAGPGANVLTF. In DNA, the CDR3 is TGTGCCAGCAAAGCAGGGCCCGGGGCCAACGTCCTGACTTTC.